This T cell receptor (beta chain) comes out of a study of blood T cells in healthy people across ages. A J-beta primer mix and a sample-barcoded 5' primer were used in a second PCR of roughly 7 to 12 cycles. TCRdb analysed the 5' RACE reads with MiXCR anew, one entry per CDR3 protein. The sample contains about 800,000 distinct CDR3 sequences, roughly 60% of which appear only once. The origin of this receptor is a man younger than 45 in good health. The sequenced sample consisted of blood.

CDR3 amino acids: CSVAGLADPRNEQFF. The CDR3 nucleotides are TGCAGCGTCGCGGGACTAGCTGACCCTCGCAATGAGCAGTTCTTC. This chain joins TRBV29-1 and TRBJ2-1; TRBD2 aligns across 9 bases. From germline, CDR1 is SQVTM and CDR2 ANQGSEA. The junction had 12 bases not matched to a gene; V was cut back by 6 bases and J by 6 bases. This CDR3 is 15 amino acids long.